This TCR beta chain was identified during a study of cytomegalovirus exposure and HLA in healthy donors. Findings and caveats of the study: It was reported in a later analysis that an Asian-associated ancestry cluster showed fewer N-insertions than the approximately 670-donor mean.

The PCR used 60 Vbeta and 13 Jbeta primers. Original methodology: A follow-up analysis tallied about 80 million unique TCR beta chains, approximately 10 million shared. Libraries were prepared by immunoSEQ multiplex PCR; TCRdb keeps only in-frame clonotypes and omits some of them. The V and J calls and clone size were taken over from that table, and D and trimming were inferred from the DNA. The sample lists 200,000 or so clones; around 83% were seen once. Germline CDR1 reads SGHNT; CDR2 reads YYREEE (reference sequence). This CDR3 is built from 15 residues. This clone has only one observation. Its specificity is not known. The donors (healthy individuals) were bone marrow donors.

This receptor was taken from a girl between 5 and 17 years old in good health and CMV-seronegative. V usage is TRBV5-4 and J usage is TRBJ2-5; 13 bases are a match to TRBD2. Matching the DNA end better, TRBJ2-7 makes the J call doubtful. The sequencing sample was made of PBMCs. The CDR3 protein is CASSQGTSGTYEQYF. In nucleotides, the CDR3 is TGTGCCAGCAGCCAAGGGACTAGCGGGACCTACGAGCAGTACTTC.